The 13 T cell receptor beta chains below come from one sample, sequenced in a study of blood T cell repertoires in COVID-19. TCRdb keeps only in-frame clones here, not all; method: immunoSEQ multiplex PCR. Among about 180,000 clones, 84% were seen once, and the ten largest hold approximately 7.1%. Sequenced material: peripheral blood. Receptors originate from a human donor in a cohort sampled during active COVID-19.

The V and J genes are TRBV20-1 and TRBJ1-2, with TRBD1 identical over 7 bases. The CDR3 has 10 amino acids. Trimming cost V 5 bases and J 12 bases; bases outside gene matches: 6. Germline CDR1 is DFQATT and CDR2 is SNEGSKA (reference sequence). The CDR3 protein is CSAGPGGDTF. CDR3 coding DNA: TGCAGTGCTGGTCCAGGGGGAGACACCTTC.

The rearrangement joins TRBV29-1 to TRBJ2-7, with 7 positions matching TRBD1. Trimming removed 4 bases from V and 2 bases from J; junction bases left unmatched: 5. This CDR3 has 13 residues. In germline, CDR1 is SQVTM, CDR2 ANQGSEA. The CDR3 spells CSVVGQAPYEQYF. CDR3 in DNA: TGCAGCGTTGTAGGACAGGCTCCCTACGAGCAGTACTTC.

The rearrangement uses TRBV2 and TRBJ1-2, with 7 positions matching TRBD1. V shed 11 bases and J 6 bases; nucleotides not matched to a gene: 9. CDR1 and CDR2 from the germline V gene are SNHLY and FYNNEI. CDR3 length: 12 residues. The CDR3 DNA follows: TGTGCCGGAGGGACAGCGGAACATGGCTACACCTTC. As protein: CAGGTAEHGYTF.

This chain uses TRBV11-2 with TRBJ2-7; 8 bases map to TRBD1. The CDR3 consists of 16 residues. The germline CDR1 and CDR2 sequences are SGHAT and FQNNGV. J was trimmed by 3 bases and V by 1 base; bases with no gene match: 8. As DNA, the CDR3 is TGTGCCAGCAGCTTAGGACCCCCACAGGGGGGCTACGAGCAGTACTTC. This sequence encodes CASSLGPPQGGYEQYF.

The chain is built from TRBV19 and TRBJ1-2, with 9 nucleotides matching TRBD1. Germline CDR1 reads LNHDA; CDR2 reads SQIVND (reference sequence). V lost 8 bases and J lost 7; bases outside the gene matches: 8. The CDR3 has 13 amino acids. The CDR3 region has the DNA TGTGCCAGTTCCCTCGGGGACAGGGCTGGCTACACCTTC. Residues: CASSLGDRAGYTF. Looking up the rest from reference TRBV19 and TRBJ1-2 gives the full variable domain: DGGITQSPKYLFRKEGQNVTLSCEQNLNHDAMYWYRQDPGQGLRLIYYSQIVNDFQKGDIAEGYSVSREKKESFPLTVTSAQKNPTAFYLCASSLGDRAGYTFGSGTRLTVV.

This chain connects TRBV14 to TRBJ2-7, with TRBD1 matching over 8 bases. The CDR3 length is 15 residues. Germline V gene lookup returns CDR1 SGHDN and CDR2 FVKESK. V lost 8 bases to trimming and J lost 2 bases; unmatched junction nucleotides: 11. CDR3 nucleotide sequence: TGTGCCAGCCAAGAGGAGGGACAGGCGCCCTACGAGCAGTACTTC. Translation gives CASQEEGQAPYEQYF.

CDR3 sequence: CASRVGTGYGYTF. CDR3 bases: TGTGCCAGCAGAGTGGGGACTGGATATGGCTACACCTTC. The chain combines TRBV7-9 with TRBJ1-2, with D possibly being TRBD1 (5 bases). Trimming took off 6 bases at V and 5 bases at J, with 13 bases between the two ends. Germline V CDR1 and CDR2: SEHNR, FQNEAQ (reference sequence). The CDR3 length is 13 residues.

This chain uses TRBV9 with TRBJ2-4; 7 positions agree with TRBD2. CDR1 is SGDLS and CDR2 is YYNGEE in the germline V gene. The trim removed 4 bases at V and 8 bases at J, leaving 12 bases unmatched. The CDR3 has 15 amino acids. DNA of the CDR3: TGTGCCAGCAGCTTGCGCGGACTGGCGGGGGACATTCAGTACTTC. Translated, it gives CASSLRGLAGDIQYF. The full variable domain, rest sourced from reference TRBV9 and TRBJ2-4, is DSGVTQTPKHLITATGQRVTLRCSPRSGDLSVYWYQQSLDQGLQFLIQYYNGEERAKGNILERFSAQQFPDLHSELNLSSLELGDSALYFCASSLRGLAGDIQYFGAGTRLSVL.

The rearrangement uses TRBV19 and TRBJ2-3, with a tentative D call TRBD2 (6 bases). The V end lost 5 bases, the J end lost 3 bases, and 15 bases lay between the germline ends. CDR1 LNHDA and CDR2 SQIVND come from the germline V gene (reference sequence). This CDR3 has 15 amino acids. CDR3 bases: TGTGCCAGTAGTCCCCAGCGGGCAGTAACAGATACGCAGTATTTT. This translates into CASSPQRAVTDTQYF.

This chain connects TRBV3-1 (or the pseudogene TRBV3-2) to TRBJ2-5; D might be TRBD1 (6 bases). The CDR3 sequence is 14 residues long. From germline, CDR1 is LGHDT and CDR2 YNNKEL (reference sequence). V shed 4 bases and J shed 1 base, with 10 bases lying between them. The CDR3: CASSPYRAQETQYF. In nucleotides, the CDR3 is TGTGCCAGCAGCCCCTACAGGGCCCAAGAGACCCAGTACTTC.

The V call is TRBV6-5, the J call TRBJ1-1, with D possibly TRBD1 on 5 matching bases. The V gene's germline CDR1 is MNHEY and CDR2 SVGAGI. Trimming shortened V by 4 bases and J by 5 bases, and 20 bases separated the two germline ends. The CDR3 has 16 residues. In DNA form, the CDR3 reads TGTGCCAGCAGTTTAGCCTGGGGAGGGGAAAGTACTGAAGCTTTCTTT. Translated: CASSLAWGGESTEAFF.

V and J are TRBV9 and TRBJ2-1; 9 bases agree with TRBD1. The CDR3 has 19 residues. With V trimmed by 0 bases and J by 5 bases, 15 bases remained unmatched. The germline gives CDR1 SGDLS, CDR2 YYNGEE. CDR3 residues: CASSVGSFGDRVLDNEQFF. CDR3 nucleotides: TGTGCCAGCAGCGTAGGGTCATTCGGGGACAGGGTCCTTGACAATGAGCAGTTCTTC.

V gene TRBV19 combines with J gene TRBJ1-6, with D possibly TRBD1 on 5 matching bases. The germline V and J ends were trimmed by 4 bases and 8 bases, with 15 bases remaining between them. Per germline, CDR1 LNHDA and CDR2 SQIVND (reference sequence). The CDR3 consists of 15 residues. The CDR3, as DNA: TGTGCCAGTAGTAAGGGACTTTATATGGATTCACCCCTCCACTTT. Its protein is CASSKGLYMDSPLHF.